This T cell receptor beta chain was found in a study of T-cell memory formation after mild COVID-19. Study-level results: CD4+ clones that contracted lay mainly in CM and EM; CD8+ ones lay in EMRA.

The V and J ends lost 5 bases and 1 base respectively, with 17 bases between them. The CDR3 totals 16 residues. This clonotype showed up just a few times. Its specificity is not known. In TCRdb, the 5' RACE reads were re-called with MiXCR into one record per CDR3 protein. The sample records under 650,000 distinct CDR3 sequences, roughly 18% being singletons. The J gene is TRBJ1-1, the V gene TRBV12-3 or TRBV12-4; the D is unclear. The sequenced material came from PBMCs or a T cell subset sorted from them (not recorded which). This TCR was recovered from an adult woman who had mild COVID-19 (a few samples of this study predate the infection). Cell type and time point are not known. The CDR3 region has the DNA TGTGCCAGCAGTCCCCACCTGGGATCGGGGAACACTGAAGCTTTCTTT. This encodes CASSPHLGSGNTEAFF.